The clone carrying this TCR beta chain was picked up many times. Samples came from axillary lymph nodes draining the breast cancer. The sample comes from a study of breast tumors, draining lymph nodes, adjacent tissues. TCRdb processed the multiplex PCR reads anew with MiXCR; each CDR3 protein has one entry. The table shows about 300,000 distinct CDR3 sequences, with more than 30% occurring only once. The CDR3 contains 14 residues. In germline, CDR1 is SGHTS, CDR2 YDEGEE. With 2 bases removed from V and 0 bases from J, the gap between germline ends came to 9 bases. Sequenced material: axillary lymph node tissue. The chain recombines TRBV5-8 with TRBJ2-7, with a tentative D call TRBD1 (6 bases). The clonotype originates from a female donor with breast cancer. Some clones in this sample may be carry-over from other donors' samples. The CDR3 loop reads CASSFGTRSYEQYF. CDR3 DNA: TGTGCCAGCAGCTTCGGGACACGCTCCTACGAGCAGTACTTC.